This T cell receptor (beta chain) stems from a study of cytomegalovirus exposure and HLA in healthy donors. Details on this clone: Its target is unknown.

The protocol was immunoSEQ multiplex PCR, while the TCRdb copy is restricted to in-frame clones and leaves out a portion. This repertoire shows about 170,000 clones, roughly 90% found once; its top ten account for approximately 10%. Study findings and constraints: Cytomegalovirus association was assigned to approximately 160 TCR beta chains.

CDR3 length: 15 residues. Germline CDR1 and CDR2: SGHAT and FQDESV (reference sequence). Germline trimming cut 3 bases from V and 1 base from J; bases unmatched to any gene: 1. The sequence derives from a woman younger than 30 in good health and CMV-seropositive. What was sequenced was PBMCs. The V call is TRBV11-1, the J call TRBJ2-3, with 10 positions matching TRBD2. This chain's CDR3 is CASSFLAGGTDTQYF. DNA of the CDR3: TGTGCCAGCAGCTTCCTAGCGGGAGGCACAGATACGCAGTATTTT.